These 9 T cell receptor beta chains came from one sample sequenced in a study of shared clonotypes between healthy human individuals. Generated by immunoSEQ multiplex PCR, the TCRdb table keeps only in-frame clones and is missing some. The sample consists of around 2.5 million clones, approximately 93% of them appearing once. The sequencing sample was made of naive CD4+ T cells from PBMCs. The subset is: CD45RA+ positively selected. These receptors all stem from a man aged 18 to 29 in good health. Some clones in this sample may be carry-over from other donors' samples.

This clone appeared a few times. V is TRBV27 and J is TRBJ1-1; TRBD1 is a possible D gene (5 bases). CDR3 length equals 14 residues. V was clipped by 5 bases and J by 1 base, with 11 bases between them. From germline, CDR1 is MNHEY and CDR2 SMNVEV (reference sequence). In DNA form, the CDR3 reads TGTGCCAGCAGTCAGCAGGGAACGAACACTGAAGCTTTCTTT. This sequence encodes CASSQQGTNTEAFF.

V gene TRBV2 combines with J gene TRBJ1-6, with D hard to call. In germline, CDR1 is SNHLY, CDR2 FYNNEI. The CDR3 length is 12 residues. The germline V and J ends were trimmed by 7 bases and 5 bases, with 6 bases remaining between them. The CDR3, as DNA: TGTGCCAGCATGAGGGATAATTCACCCCTCCACTTT. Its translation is CASMRDNSPLHF.

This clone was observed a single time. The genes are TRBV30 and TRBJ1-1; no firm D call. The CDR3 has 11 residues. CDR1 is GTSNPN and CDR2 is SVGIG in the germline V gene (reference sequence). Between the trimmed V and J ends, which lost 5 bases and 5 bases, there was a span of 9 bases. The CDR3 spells CAWVMDTEAFF. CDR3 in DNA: TGTGCCTGGGTCATGGATACTGAAGCTTTCTTT.

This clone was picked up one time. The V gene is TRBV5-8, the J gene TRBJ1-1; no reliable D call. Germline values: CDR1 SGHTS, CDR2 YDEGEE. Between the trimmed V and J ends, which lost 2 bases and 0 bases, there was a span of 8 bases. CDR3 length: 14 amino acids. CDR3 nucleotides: TGTGCCAGCAGCTTTGGAGGGATGAACACTGAAGCTTTCTTT. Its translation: CASSFGGMNTEAFF.

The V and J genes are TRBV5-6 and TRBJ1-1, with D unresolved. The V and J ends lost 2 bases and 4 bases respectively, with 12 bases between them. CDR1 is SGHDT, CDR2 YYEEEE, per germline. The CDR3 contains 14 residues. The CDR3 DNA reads TGTGCCAGCAGCTTCCTCCCCGTGGGCACTGAAGCTTTCTTT. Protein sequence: CASSFLPVGTEAFF.

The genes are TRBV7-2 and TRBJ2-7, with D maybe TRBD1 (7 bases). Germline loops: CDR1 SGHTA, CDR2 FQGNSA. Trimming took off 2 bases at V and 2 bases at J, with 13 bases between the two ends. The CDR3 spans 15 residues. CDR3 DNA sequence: TGTGCCAGCAGCTTACACAGGGGAGGAACCTACGAGCAGTACTTC. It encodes CASSLHRGGTYEQYF.

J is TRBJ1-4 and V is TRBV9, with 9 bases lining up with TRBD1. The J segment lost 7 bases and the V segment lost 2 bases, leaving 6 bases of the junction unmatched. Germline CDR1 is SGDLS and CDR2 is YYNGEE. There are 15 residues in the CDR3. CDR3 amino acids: CASSVGTGMGEKLFF. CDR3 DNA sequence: TGTGCCAGCAGCGTGGGGACAGGGATGGGTGAAAAACTGTTTTTT.

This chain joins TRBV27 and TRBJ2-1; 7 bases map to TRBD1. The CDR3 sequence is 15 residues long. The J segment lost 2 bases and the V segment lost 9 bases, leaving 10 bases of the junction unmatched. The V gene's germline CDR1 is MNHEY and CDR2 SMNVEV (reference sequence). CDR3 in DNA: TGTGCCAGTCTCTTAACCGGGACAGCCTACAATGAGCAGTTCTTC. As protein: CASLLTGTAYNEQFF.

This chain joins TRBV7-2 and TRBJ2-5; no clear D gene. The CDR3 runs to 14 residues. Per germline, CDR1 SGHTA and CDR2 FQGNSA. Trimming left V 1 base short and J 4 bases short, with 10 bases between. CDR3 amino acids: CASSLVHGGETQYF. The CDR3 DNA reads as TGTGCCAGCAGCTTAGTTCACGGTGGAGAGACCCAGTACTTC.